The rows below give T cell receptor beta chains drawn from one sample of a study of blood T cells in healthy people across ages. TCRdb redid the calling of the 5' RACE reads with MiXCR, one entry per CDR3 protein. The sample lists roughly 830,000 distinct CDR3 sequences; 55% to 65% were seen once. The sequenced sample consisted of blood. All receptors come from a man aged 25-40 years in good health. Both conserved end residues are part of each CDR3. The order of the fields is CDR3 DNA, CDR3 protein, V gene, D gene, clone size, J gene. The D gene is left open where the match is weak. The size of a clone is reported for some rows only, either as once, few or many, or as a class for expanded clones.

DNA: TGTGCCAGCAGTTACCGGGACAGAGCCATTGAGCAGTACTTC
CDR3: CASSYRDRAIEQYF
V: TRBV6-6
D: TRBD1
size: NA
J: TRBJ2-5

DNA: TGCAGTGCTAGGGCTGGGACAATGAACACTGAAGCTTTCTTT
CDR3: CSARAGTMNTEAFF
V: TRBV20-1
D: NA
size: NA
J: TRBJ1-1

DNA: TGTGCCAGCAGTTTGGACAGTAATGAAAAACTGTTTTTT
CDR3: CASSLDSNEKLFF
V: TRBV12-3/TRBV12-4
D: NA
size: NA
J: TRBJ1-4

DNA: TGTGCCAGCAGTTTCGGCACCCTGGAGGCGAACCGGGACCATTGGTGCTACGAGCAGTACTTC
CDR3: CASSFGTLEANRDHWCYEQYF
V: TRBV28
D: NA
size: NA
J: TRBJ2-7

DNA: TGTGCCAGCCGCCCGATGACAGGGAGGGCTTTCTTT
CDR3: CASRPMTGRAFF
V: TRBV28
D: TRBD1
size: once
J: TRBJ1-1

DNA: TGCAGTGCTTCGAGGACTAGCGGGGGCGCTCAAGAGACCCAGTACTTC
CDR3: CSASRTSGGAQETQYF
V: TRBV20-1
D: TRBD2
size: NA
J: TRBJ2-5

DNA: TGTGCCATCAGTGGGAGTCGTTATGAGCAGTTCTTC
CDR3: CAISGSRYEQFF
V: TRBV10-3
D: NA
size: few
J: TRBJ2-1

DNA: TGTGCCAGCAGTCAGGCCAACAGGGGTTTGACTGGCTACACCTTC
CDR3: CASSQANRGLTGYTF
V: TRBV7-2
D: TRBD1
size: few
J: TRBJ1-2

DNA: TGCAGCGCCCGCGGTGGGGTGGGAACTGAAGCTTTCTTT
CDR3: CSARGGVGTEAFF
V: TRBV29-1
D: NA
size: NA
J: TRBJ1-1

DNA: TGTGCCAGCAGCTTTAGTAGCAATCAGCCCCAGCATTTT
CDR3: CASSFSSNQPQHF
V: TRBV7-8
D: NA
size: few
J: TRBJ1-5

DNA: TGTGCCAGCAGTGGAACGGGACTTTTTAATGAAAAACTGTTTTTT
CDR3: CASSGTGLFNEKLFF
V: TRBV2
D: NA
size: NA
J: TRBJ1-4

DNA: TGTGCCAGCAGCTTAAAGGGGGATGAGCAGTTCTTC
CDR3: CASSLKGDEQFF
V: TRBV7-9
D: NA
size: NA
J: TRBJ2-1

DNA: TGTGCCAGCAGTTCCCCTAGCGAGCAGTACTTC
CDR3: CASSSPSEQYF
V: TRBV6-5
D: NA
size: many
J: TRBJ2-7